What follows are 30 T cell receptor beta chains derived from one specimen sequenced in a study of cytomegalovirus exposure and HLA in healthy donors. The primer mix had 60 Vbeta and 13 Jbeta primers. The table came from immunoSEQ multiplex PCR; TCRdb's copy has only in-frame clones and leaves some out. The table lists about 110,000 clones, around three quarters of them singletons, with approximately 4.4% in the top ten. Sequenced material: PBMCs. The receptors derive from a man aged 30 to 45 in good health and CMV-seropositive.

A few counts support this clone. This rearrangement joins TRBV7-3 to TRBJ1-1; D may be TRBD1 (6 bases). The V gene lost 1 base and the J gene lost 6 bases, with 12 bases spanning the gap. Germline V gene lookup returns CDR1 SGHTA and CDR2 FQGTGA. The CDR3 covers 14 residues. The CDR3 protein is CASSLMADSAEAFF. CDR3 coding DNA: TGTGCCAGCAGCTTAATGGCGGACAGCGCTGAAGCTTTCTTT.

The chain links TRBV2 to TRBJ1-5; D ambiguous. CDR1 and CDR2 (germline): SNHLY, FYNNEI. Trimming took off 4 bases at V and 5 bases at J, with 12 bases between the two ends. This CDR3 has 14 amino acids. The DNA for the CDR3 is TGTGCCAGCAGTGTAGAGGCGTCGGATCAGCCCCAGCATTTT. Translated: CASSVEASDQPQHF.

This chain joins TRBV9 and TRBJ2-2; D unclear. CDR1 and CDR2 from the germline V gene are SGDLS and YYNGEE. The CDR3 is made up of 13 amino acids. V lost 2 bases and J lost 5, with 7 bases in between. The CDR3: CASSVPRTGELFF. CDR3 DNA sequence: TGTGCCAGCAGCGTCCCTCGGACCGGGGAGCTGTTTTTT.

With regard to this clone: Other DNA sequences in the same sample also yield this CDR3. V gene TRBV27 combines with J gene TRBJ1-1, with D tentatively TRBD1 (5 bases). This CDR3 has 13 residues. Germline V gene lookup returns CDR1 MNHEY and CDR2 SMNVEV (reference sequence). Trimming took off 4 bases at V and 4 bases at J, with 10 bases between the two ends. CDR3 sequence reads: CASSWGRGTEAFF. In DNA, the CDR3 is TGTGCCAGCAGTTGGGGCAGAGGCACTGAAGCTTTCTTT.

The chain joins TRBV28 to TRBJ1-2, with D possibly being TRBD1 (6 bases). Germline CDR1 is MDHEN and CDR2 is SYDVKM. The ends were cut back, 6 bases at V and 1 base at J, with 12 bases in the middle. The CDR3 is made up of 14 amino acids. The CDR3 loop reads CASSPTGNNYGYTF. In nucleotides, the CDR3 is TGTGCCAGCAGCCCTACAGGGAATAACTATGGCTACACCTTC.

This clone was found a few times. This chain connects TRBV10-3 to TRBJ1-1; D not resolved. The CDR3 extends over 11 amino acids. Germline V gene data show CDR1 as ENHRY and CDR2 as SYGVKD. Trimming cost V 8 bases and J 4 bases, with 8 bases left between them. CDR3: CAIGETTEAFF. The CDR3 coding sequence is TGTGCCATCGGGGAGACCACTGAAGCTTTCTTT.

The chain links TRBV7-2 to TRBJ2-3; 7 nucleotides agree with TRBD2. V gave up 3 bases and J gave up 5 bases; unmatched junction bases: 2. Looked up from germline, CDR1 is SGHTA and CDR2 is FQGNSA. The CDR3 consists of 13 residues. The chain's CDR3 is CASSFTGGDTQYF. CDR3 DNA sequence: TGTGCCAGCAGCTTTACGGGGGGAGATACGCAGTATTTT. Full variable domain (outside the CDR3, taken from reference TRBV7-2 and TRBJ2-3): GAGVSQSPSNKVTEKGKDVELRCDPISGHTALYWYRQSLGQGLEFLIYFQGNSAPDKSGLPSDRFSAERTGGSVSTLTIQRTQQEDSAVYLCASSFTGGDTQYFGPGTRLTVL.

V usage is TRBV19 and J usage is TRBJ1-5, with TRBD1 matching over 7 bases. This CDR3 spans 13 amino acids. V dropped 9 bases and J dropped 2; count of bases not matched to a gene: 4. Per germline, CDR1 LNHDA and CDR2 SQIVND (reference sequence). CDR3 nucleotides: TGTGCCAGGATTCAGGGGGGCAATCAGCCCCAGCATTTT. It translates to CARIQGGNQPQHF.

This clone was seen only a few times. Here the CDR3 reads CASSEGTAVLAFF. CDR3 DNA sequence: TGTGCCAGCAGTGAGGGGACAGCCGTGTTAGCTTTCTTT. V usage is TRBV2 and J usage is TRBJ1-1; 7 positions match TRBD1. Unmatched junction bases numbered 8, after V lost 3 bases and J lost 10 bases. There are 13 residues in the CDR3. The germline CDR1 and CDR2 sequences are SNHLY and FYNNEI.

The chain combines TRBV19 with TRBJ2-3; 11 nucleotides agree with TRBD2. V lost 5 bases to trimming and J lost 2 bases; unmatched junction nucleotides: 9. Germline V gives CDR1 LNHDA, CDR2 SQIVND (reference sequence). The CDR3 has 17 residues. In DNA form, the CDR3 reads TGTGCCAGTAGTCCTCGGGGACTAGCGGATTTCACAGATACGCAGTATTTT. This encodes CASSPRGLADFTDTQYF.

J is TRBJ2-5 and V is TRBV2; D not resolved. The V gene's germline CDR1 is SNHLY and CDR2 FYNNEI. The CDR3 runs 14 residues. V was shortened by 1 base and J by 4 bases, with 10 bases between the two germline ends. The chain's CDR3 is CASSEVRNGETQYF. The CDR3 region has the DNA TGTGCCAGCAGTGAAGTGAGGAATGGAGAGACCCAGTACTTC.

A few counts support this clone. The rearrangement uses TRBV11-3 and TRBJ1-1; weak D call: TRBD1 (5 bases). Germline V gene data show CDR1 as SGHNT and CDR2 as YENEEA. Trimming left V 4 bases short and J 0 bases short, with 6 bases between. This CDR3 region has 13 residues. CDR3 DNA sequence: TGTGCCAGCAGCTCGGGGGTGAACACTGAAGCTTTCTTT. Amino acid sequence: CASSSGVNTEAFF. Full variable domain (missing parts from reference TRBV11-3 and TRBJ1-1): EAGVVQSPRYKIIEKKQPVAFWCNPISGHNTLYWYLQNLGQGPELLIRYENEEAVDDSQLPKDRFSAERLKGVDSTLKIQPAELGDSAVYLCASSSGVNTEAFFGQGTRLTVV.

This rearrangement joins TRBV9 to TRBJ2-5; 9 bases align to TRBD2. The CDR3 length is 14 residues. In germline, CDR1 is SGDLS, CDR2 YYNGEE. V was clipped by 6 bases and J by 5 bases; unmatched bases: 8. DNA for the CDR3: TGTGCCAGCACCTCCGGGACTAGCTTGGAGACCCAGTACTTC. Its translation is CASTSGTSLETQYF. The full variable domain, rest sourced from reference TRBV9 and TRBJ2-5, is DSGVTQTPKHLITATGQRVTLRCSPRSGDLSVYWYQQSLDQGLQFLIQYYNGEERAKGNILERFSAQQFPDLHSELNLSSLELGDSALYFCASTSGTSLETQYFGPGTRLLVL.

The chain is built from TRBV7-2 and TRBJ1-4; perhaps TRBD1 as D (6 bases). This CDR3 is 15 amino acids long. The ends were cut back, 5 bases at V and 3 bases at J, with 13 bases in the middle. The V gene's germline CDR1 is SGHTA and CDR2 FQGNSA. The CDR3 protein is CASSPHRVANEKLFF. The DNA for the CDR3 is TGTGCCAGCAGCCCACACAGGGTAGCTAATGAAAAACTGTTTTTT.

The chain is built from TRBV5-1 and TRBJ1-2; TRBD1 aligns across 7 bases. CDR3 size: 14 residues. The germline V gene has CDR1 SGHRS and CDR2 YFSETQ. Trimming took 0 bases from V and 6 from J; bases not matched to a gene: 5. The CDR3 here is CASSLGQGRDGYTF. The CDR3 region has the DNA TGCGCCAGCAGCTTGGGACAGGGTCGAGATGGCTACACCTTC.

This chain uses TRBV19 with TRBJ1-2; the D is unclear. There are 14 residues in the CDR3. The ends were cut back, 7 bases at V and 4 bases at J, with 16 bases in the middle. CDR1 is LNHDA, CDR2 SQIVND, per germline (reference sequence). In DNA form, the CDR3 reads TGTGCCAGTACCCAAATGACTGGAGGCTATGGCTACACCTTC. Translation gives CASTQMTGGYGYTF.

This clone occurred a few times. The V call is TRBV28, the J call TRBJ2-2; TRBD2 matches at 8 bases. Trimming cost V 5 bases and J 5 bases; bases outside gene matches: 1. The V gene's germline CDR1 is MDHEN and CDR2 SYDVKM. There are 13 residues in the CDR3. CDR3 region: CASSRGRTGELFF. CDR3 coding DNA: TGTGCCAGCAGTCGCGGGAGGACCGGGGAGCTGTTTTTT.

The chain uses TRBV7-2 and TRBJ2-1, with 10 bases aligning to TRBD2. The CDR3 spans 17 residues. With V trimmed by 4 bases and J by 8 bases, 14 bases remained unmatched. Germline CDR1 reads SGHTA; CDR2 reads FQGNSA. The CDR3 bases are TGTGCCAGCAGCTCACCCGGGGCTAGCGGGGGCCTAGATGAGCAGTTCTTC. It translates to CASSSPGASGGLDEQFF.

The V and J genes are TRBV4-3 and TRBJ2-7, with TRBD1 identical over 9 bases. CDR3 length equals 15 residues. The V gene's germline CDR1 is LGHNA and CDR2 YSLEER. The J segment lost 2 bases and the V segment lost 4 bases, leaving 6 bases of the junction unmatched. Written as DNA, the CDR3 is TGCGCCAGCAGCCCCCAGGACAGGGGAACCTACGAGCAGTACTTC. Protein product: CASSPQDRGTYEQYF.

The genes are TRBV9 and TRBJ1-5; D is perhaps TRBD1 (6 bases). Looked up from germline, CDR1 is SGDLS and CDR2 is YYNGEE. CDR3 length equals 15 residues. Trimming pared 0 bases from V and 4 bases from J, leaving 11 bases between. The CDR3 nucleotides are TGTGCCAGCAGCGTAGCACAGGGTTGGAATCAGCCCCAGCATTTT. Amino acids: CASSVAQGWNQPQHF.

This CDR3 is CAISWANLYNEQFF. The CDR3 region has the DNA TGTGCCATCAGTTGGGCCAATCTCTACAATGAGCAGTTCTTC. This chain uses TRBV10-3 with TRBJ2-1; D is ambiguous. V was shortened by 5 bases and J by 3 bases, with 11 bases between the two germline ends. Germline V gene sequence: CDR1 ENHRY, CDR2 SYGVKD. This CDR3 spans 14 amino acids.

This clone has just one count. The chain carries TRBV30 and TRBJ2-6; 9 nucleotides line up with TRBD1. The junction had 10 bases not matched to a gene; V was cut back by 4 bases and J by 0 bases. The CDR3 sequence is 18 residues long. Germline V CDR1 and CDR2: GTSNPN, SVGIG (reference sequence). CDR3 in DNA: TGTGCCTGGAAGCTTCCGGGACAGGGCCCCTCTGGGGCCAACGTCCTGACTTTC. This codes for CAWKLPGQGPSGANVLTF.

The chain employs TRBV4-1 and TRBJ2-7, with TRBD1 matching 9 bases. Germline V gene data show CDR1 as MGHRA and CDR2 as YSYEKL. CDR3 length: 15 residues. V lost 0 bases, J lost 3 bases, and 3 bases stayed unmatched. CDR3 DNA sequence: TGCGCCAGCAGCCAAGAGGGACAGGGCCGCTACGAGCAGTACTTC. Translated: CASSQEGQGRYEQYF.

The chain carries TRBV6-1 and TRBJ2-5; TRBD1 might be the D (6 bases). The germline V and J ends were trimmed by 4 bases and 5 bases, with 11 bases remaining between them. Germline V CDR1 and CDR2: MNHNS, SASEGT. The CDR3 has 13 residues. CDR3 in DNA: TGTGCCAGCAGTGGGACAGCCCCCGAGACCCAGTACTTC. Translating gives CASSGTAPETQYF.

About this clone: Other DNA sequences within the sample encode an identical CDR3. This rearrangement joins TRBV7-2 to TRBJ2-1, with D possibly being TRBD1 (5 bases). Germline V lookup: CDR1 SGHTA, CDR2 FQGNSA. This CDR3 region has 14 residues. V shed 3 bases and J shed 7 bases, with 13 bases lying between them. CDR3 sequence (DNA): TGTGCCAGCAGCTTCCGCCAGGGTGGGAATGAGCAGTTCTTC. Translating it yields CASSFRQGGNEQFF.

Only one count was recorded for this clone. The V gene is TRBV6-4, the J gene TRBJ1-2; D is unresolved. This CDR3 has 10 residues. The germline gives CDR1 MRHNA, CDR2 SNTAGT. Trimming took off 7 bases at V and 9 bases at J, with 9 bases between the two ends. CDR3 in amino acids: CASTCFSYTF. The DNA of the CDR3 is TGTGCCAGCACTTGTTTTAGCTACACCTTC.

The chain is built from TRBV7-2 and TRBJ2-7, with TRBD2 as a possible D gene (7 bases). The CDR3 runs 16 residues. Germline V gene sequence: CDR1 SGHTA, CDR2 FQGNSA. V was shortened by 3 bases and J by 3 bases, with 18 bases between the two germline ends. Here the CDR3 DNA reads TGTGCCAGCAGCTTGGGGTACGGGGGGCAAATCTACGAGCAGTACTTC. Translated: CASSLGYGGQIYEQYF.

This clone was detected only once. J is TRBJ2-1 and V is TRBV6-4; 10 bases match TRBD2. J was trimmed by 4 bases and V by 6 bases; bases with no gene match: 9. Germline V gives CDR1 MRHNA, CDR2 SNTAGT. There are 16 residues in the CDR3. CDR3: CASRPQASGGYNEQFF. The DNA of the CDR3 is TGTGCCAGCAGACCCCAGGCTAGCGGGGGTTACAATGAGCAGTTCTTC.

The chain is built from TRBV28 and TRBJ2-5, with D maybe TRBD1 (5 bases). The DNA end favors TRBJ2-7, so the J call may be wrong. CDR3 length: 14 residues. Germline lookup yields CDR1 MDHEN and CDR2 SYDVKM. The CDR3 spells CASSFSDSQIEQYF. Written as DNA, the CDR3 is TGTGCCAGCAGTTTTAGTGACAGTCAAATCGAGCAGTACTTC.

The V and J genes are TRBV4-3 and TRBJ2-7; TRBD1 matches at 9 bases. The CDR3 is 15 amino acids. V was clipped by 0 bases and J by 3 bases; unmatched bases: 3. The V gene's germline CDR1 is LGHNA and CDR2 YSLEER. This chain's CDR3 is CASSQETGGSYEQYF. The CDR3 DNA is TGCGCCAGCAGCCAAGAAACAGGGGGCAGCTACGAGCAGTACTTC.